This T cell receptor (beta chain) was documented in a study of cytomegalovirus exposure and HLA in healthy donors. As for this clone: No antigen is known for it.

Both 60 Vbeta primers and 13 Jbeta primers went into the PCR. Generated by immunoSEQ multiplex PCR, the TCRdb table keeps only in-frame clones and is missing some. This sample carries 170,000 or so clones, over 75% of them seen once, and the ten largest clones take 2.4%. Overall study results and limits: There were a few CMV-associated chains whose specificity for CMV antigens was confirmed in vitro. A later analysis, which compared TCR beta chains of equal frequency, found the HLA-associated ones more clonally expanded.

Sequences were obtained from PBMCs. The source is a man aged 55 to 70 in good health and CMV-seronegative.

The CDR3 coding sequence is TGCGCCAGCAGCCGGGAATCGACGACAGGGGGCGCCTACAATGAGCAGTTCTTC. Residues: CASSRESTTGGAYNEQFF. The chain uses TRBV5-1 and TRBJ2-1; 10 bases map to TRBD1. The CDR3 covers 18 residues. The V gene end was trimmed by 4 bases and the J gene end by 2 bases; junction bases not matched to a gene: 12. Germline loops: CDR1 SGHRS, CDR2 YFSETQ.